This T cell receptor (beta chain) stems from a study of shared clonotypes between healthy human individuals. V was pared by 5 bases and J by 5 bases, with 16 bases between. In germline, CDR1 is SGHDT, CDR2 YYEEEE. The CDR3 covers 14 residues. The data were produced by immunoSEQ multiplex PCR, yet TCRdb's version contains in-frame clones alone and is incomplete. The sample includes some 2 million clones, around 96% of them seen just once. The sample holds one count of this clone. It was CD45RO-negative cells, positively selected for CCR7, that made up naive CD8 cells, with terminally differentiated effector memory CD45RA+ cells excluded.

The sequence derives from a man aged 18-30 years in good health. V gene TRBV5-6 combines with J gene TRBJ1-1; D is unclear. Sequencing input: naive CD8+ T cells sorted from blood. CDR3 sequence: CASSSGPVGTEAFF. The CDR3 bases are TGTGCCAGCAGTTCAGGCCCAGTGGGAACTGAAGCTTTCTTT.